The next 16 T cell receptor beta chains were all read from a single sample in a study of blood T cell repertoires in COVID-19. TCRdb keeps only in-frame clones here, not all; method: immunoSEQ multiplex PCR. The repertoire holds roughly 200,000 clones, with roughly 90% as singletons. The sequenced sample was peripheral blood. Receptor source: a man younger than 35 with active or convalescent COVID-19.

This clone was detected only a few times. The rearrangement joins TRBV7-2 to TRBJ2-7; 7 bases match TRBD2. The CDR3 sequence is 15 residues long. The J segment lost 3 bases and the V segment lost 0 bases, leaving 5 bases of the junction unmatched. Germline assignment: CDR1 SGHTA and CDR2 FQGNSA. The CDR3 nucleotides are TGTGCCAGCAGCTTAGCCAATAGCGGGCGCTACGAGCAGTACTTC. Its translation: CASSLANSGRYEQYF. Based on the CDR3 plus reference TRBV7-2 and TRBJ2-7, the full variable domain is GAGVSQSPSNKVTEKGKDVELRCDPISGHTALYWYRQSLGQGLEFLIYFQGNSAPDKSGLPSDRFSAERTGGSVSTLTIQRTQQEDSAVYLCASSLANSGRYEQYFGPGTRLTVT.

For the CDR3, the DNA is TGCGCCAGCAGCGCGGAAGGGGTAGAGACCCAGTACTTC. It encodes CASSAEGVETQYF. The V and J genes are TRBV5-1 and TRBJ2-5; possible D gene TRBD1, 5 bases. V gave up 4 bases and J gave up 4 bases, with 11 bases separating them. The CDR3 runs 13 residues. Germline V gives CDR1 SGHRS, CDR2 YFSETQ.

This chain links TRBV7-9 with TRBJ2-2; a weak D match, TRBD1 (5 bases). Between the trimmed V and J ends, which lost 2 bases and 6 bases, there was a span of 10 bases. CDR1 is SEHNR and CDR2 is FQNEAQ in the germline V gene (reference sequence). This CDR3 comprises 14 residues. CDR3 sequence: CASSLLQGSGELFF. In nucleotides, the CDR3 is TGTGCCAGCAGCTTACTTCAGGGATCCGGGGAGCTGTTTTTT. The whole variable domain, remainder taken from reference TRBV7-9 and TRBJ2-2, is DTGVSQNPRHKITKRGQNVTFRCDPISEHNRLYWYRQTLGQGPEFLTYFQNEAQLEKSRLLSDRFSAERPKGSFSTLEIQRTEQGDSAMYLCASSLLQGSGELFFGEGSRLTVL.

The V and J genes are TRBV19 and TRBJ1-1, with D tentatively TRBD1 (6 bases). CDR3 length: 12 residues. V lost 3 bases and J 11 bases, leaving 13 bases between the germline ends. Germline loops: CDR1 LNHDA, CDR2 SQIVND (reference sequence). The CDR3 loop is CASSMGQGKAFF. CDR3 bases: TGTGCCAGTAGTATGGGCCAGGGGAAGGCTTTCTTT.

V gene TRBV9 combines with J gene TRBJ2-1; D may be TRBD1 (6 bases). CDR1 and CDR2 (germline): SGDLS, YYNGEE. The length of the CDR3 is 18 residues. V was pared by 1 base and J by 1 base, with 18 bases between. The CDR3 bases are TGTGCCAGCAGCGTAATAGGGCAGGGGCGCGGTTCCTACAATGAGCAGTTCTTC. It translates to CASSVIGQGRGSYNEQFF.

The J gene is TRBJ2-1, the V gene TRBV3-1 (or the pseudogene TRBV3-2); 9 nucleotides match TRBD2. CDR1 and CDR2 (germline): LGHDT, YNNKEL (reference sequence). Germline trimming cut 3 bases from V and 7 bases from J; bases unmatched to any gene: 10. CDR3 length: 16 amino acids. The DNA for the CDR3 is TGTGCCAGCAGCCAGAAAGGTCAGCGGGAGGAGAATGAGCAGTTCTTC. Its protein is CASSQKGQREENEQFF.

The V and J genes are TRBV2 and TRBJ1-6; maybe TRBD1 (5 bases). The ends were cut back, 2 bases at V and 4 bases at J, with 6 bases in the middle. In germline, CDR1 is SNHLY, CDR2 FYNNEI. This CDR3 spans 14 amino acids. This CDR3 is CASSERGYNSPLHF. The CDR3 DNA sequence: TGTGCCAGCAGTGAAAGGGGTTATAATTCACCCCTCCACTTT.

The gene calls are TRBV5-1 and TRBJ2-2, with D possibly TRBD2 on 5 matching bases. The V end lost 4 bases, the J end lost 3 bases, and 13 bases lay between the germline ends. The germline CDR1 and CDR2 sequences are SGHRS and YFSETQ. The CDR3 has 15 residues. In DNA, the CDR3 is TGCGCCAGCAGCCTAGCCGTCGGAGACACCGGGGAGCTGTTTTTT. Encoded protein: CASSLAVGDTGELFF.

J is TRBJ2-2 and V is TRBV21-1; the D call TRBD1 from the table was never checked on the DNA. TRBV21-1 is classified as a pseudogene. The length of the CDR3 is 16 residues. CDR3 sequence (DNA): TGTGCCAGCAGCATGATCAGGGGTCCGGACACCGGGGAGCTGTTTTTT. As protein: CASSMIRGPDTGELFF.

V is TRBV7-2 and J is TRBJ2-3; 8 bases map to TRBD1. Trimming cost V 0 bases and J 9 bases; bases outside gene matches: 5. Germline V gene data show CDR1 as SGHTA and CDR2 as FQGNSA. The CDR3 length is 14 residues. The CDR3 DNA sequence: TGTGCCAGCAGCTTAGCGCTCGGACAGGGAACGCAGTATTTT. Its protein product is CASSLALGQGTQYF.

This chain connects TRBV5-5 to TRBJ1-1; the D gene is possibly TRBD1 (5 bases). The V and J ends lost 4 bases and 4 bases respectively, with 17 bases between them. The germline CDR1 and CDR2 sequences are SGHKS and YYEKEE (reference sequence). The CDR3 has 15 amino acids. The CDR3 nucleotides read TGTGCCAGCAGCAGGTCGGCGGGGGTTATCACTGAAGCTTTCTTT. Its translation: CASSRSAGVITEAFF.

This chain connects TRBV27 to TRBJ1-1, with TRBD1 matching 7 bases. The CDR3 sequence is 17 residues long. J lost 2 bases, V lost 3 bases, and 12 bases had no gene match. Germline CDR1 is MNHEY and CDR2 is SMNVEV (reference sequence). CDR3 sequence (DNA): TGTGCCAGCAGTTTTCACAGGGGTACCACCTTAAACACTGAAGCTTTCTTT. It is translated as CASSFHRGTTLNTEAFF.

The chain has TRBV14 and TRBJ2-7, with D maybe TRBD2 (5 bases). There are 14 residues in the CDR3. Germline V gene lookup returns CDR1 SGHDN and CDR2 FVKESK. Trimming shortened V by 2 bases and J by 5 bases, and 13 bases separated the two germline ends. CDR3 loop: CASSQRSGIHEQYF. CDR3 sequence (DNA): TGTGCCAGCAGCCAAAGGTCGGGGATCCACGAGCAGTACTTC.

The chain employs TRBV29-1 and TRBJ2-3, with 9 nucleotides matching TRBD2. V shed 5 bases and J 6 bases; nucleotides not matched to a gene: 9. Germline CDR1 SQVTM, CDR2 ANQGSEA. The CDR3 spans 14 residues. The CDR3 here is CSVPNGLATDTQYF. The CDR3 bases are TGCAGCGTTCCAAACGGACTAGCGACGGATACGCAGTATTTT.

The chain recombines TRBV4-2 with TRBJ2-5; no firm D call. The CDR3 is made up of 15 amino acids. V was clipped by 3 bases and J by 5 bases, with 16 bases between them. Germline loops: CDR1 LGHNA, CDR2 YNFKEQ. DNA for the CDR3: TGTGCCAGCAGCCAGCGCCTATTAGCCGGGGAGACCCAGTACTTC. Residues: CASSQRLLAGETQYF.

The chain carries TRBV13 and TRBJ1-1; D is perhaps TRBD1 (5 bases). CDR3 size: 13 residues. V shed 9 bases and J shed 2 bases, with 13 bases lying between them. CDR1 PRHDT and CDR2 FYEKMQ come from the germline V gene (reference sequence). The CDR3 spells CASGLGLNTEAFF. As DNA, the CDR3 is TGTGCCAGTGGCCTGGGGCTAAACACTGAAGCTTTCTTT.